Below, 30 T cell receptor beta chains from the same sample are listed, as sequenced in a study of blood T cell repertoires in COVID-19 (dated by TCRdb to 2020 to 2021). Library construction relied on the immunoSEQ multiplex PCR assay. TCRdb took over this immuneACCESS table, retaining in-frame rearrangements with V and J assigned. Such tables are incomplete; in checked studies, under half of the missing clones stem from an unresolved V gene, and the remainder is unexplained. For this sample there are roughly 66,000 clones; approximately 79% appear just once. The ten largest clonotypes hold 5% to 7.5% of the sample. Sequenced sample: peripheral blood. These receptors were taken from a man aged 55 to 70 with acute or convalescent COVID-19.

In DNA, the CDR3 is TGTGCCAGCAGCTTAGGTGCCGGACCGGCCGGGGCCGGGGAGCTGTTTTTT. Translation gives CASSLGAGPAGAGELFF. The chain carries TRBV7-6 and TRBJ2-2; D might be TRBD2 (5 bases). The CDR3 has 17 amino acids. From germline, CDR1 is SGHVS and CDR2 FNYEAQ. Trimming pared 1 base from V and 6 bases from J, leaving 18 bases between. The whole variable domain, remainder taken from reference TRBV7-6 and TRBJ2-2, is GAGVSQSPRYKVTKRGQDVALRCDPISGHVSLYWYRQALGQGPEFLTYFNYEAQQDKSGLPNDRFSAERPEGSISTLTIQRTEQRDSAMYRCASSLGAGPAGAGELFFGEGSRLTVL.

This clone was picked up a small number of times. The gene calls are TRBV2 and TRBJ2-1, with D perhaps matching TRBD1 (6 bases). Germline CDR1 and CDR2: SNHLY and FYNNEI. V dropped 5 bases and J dropped 0 bases, with 11 bases sitting between them. The CDR3 has 15 residues. CDR3 residues: CASSTVGGSYNEQFF. CDR3 bases: TGTGCCAGCAGTACAGTAGGGGGCTCCTACAATGAGCAGTTCTTC.

This chain uses TRBV30 with TRBJ1-6; no clear D gene. Germline assignment: CDR1 GTSNPN and CDR2 SVGIG (reference sequence). V lost 4 bases and J 10 bases, leaving 14 bases between the germline ends. CDR3 length: 13 amino acids. CDR3 sequence: CAWNAGQGSPLHF. The CDR3 DNA sequence: TGTGCCTGGAATGCAGGCCAAGGATCACCCCTCCACTTT.

The V call is TRBV6-5, the J call TRBJ1-4; no firm D call. Trimming stripped 8 bases from V and 3 bases from J, with 13 bases between. The germline V gene has CDR1 MNHEY and CDR2 SVGAGI. This CDR3 has 14 residues. CDR3 bases: TGTGCCAGCTCGAATGGGCGGGCTAATGAAAAACTGTTTTTT. Its protein is CASSNGRANEKLFF.

The rearrangement joins TRBV24-1 to TRBJ1-3; no firm D call. The V end was cut by 5 bases, the J end by 4 bases, with 11 bases between. This CDR3 is 14 amino acids long. CDR1 and CDR2 from the germline V gene are KGHDR and SFDVKD. CDR3 region: CATSGPGDGNTIYF. The CDR3 DNA follows: TGTGCCACCAGTGGCCCGGGAGACGGAAACACCATATATTTT.

The rearrangement uses TRBV19 and TRBJ2-3; possibly TRBD2 for D (6 bases). The CDR3 spans 15 residues. Germline lookup yields CDR1 LNHDA and CDR2 SQIVND (reference sequence). V was shortened by 5 bases and J by 5 bases, with 17 bases between the two germline ends. CDR3 amino acids: CASSYGTQPGDTQYF. CDR3 coding DNA: TGTGCCAGTAGTTACGGGACTCAGCCCGGAGATACGCAGTATTTT.

The V call is TRBV2, the J call TRBJ1-1, with a tentative D call TRBD1 (5 bases). The CDR3 is 13 residues long. Trimming left V 8 bases short and J 1 base short, with 11 bases between. Germline V gene sequence: CDR1 SNHLY, CDR2 FYNNEI. The CDR3 loop reads CASGRGENTEAFF. CDR3 coding DNA: TGTGCCAGCGGACGGGGGGAGAACACTGAAGCTTTCTTT.

The chain employs TRBV15 and TRBJ2-7; 13 nucleotides line up with TRBD2. The CDR3 sequence is 15 residues long. With V trimmed by 2 bases and J by 6 bases, 4 bases remained unmatched. Germline V gives CDR1 LNHNV, CDR2 YYDKDF (reference sequence). The CDR3 DNA reads TGTGCCACCAGCAGACGGACTAGCGGGGGCAGCGAGCAGTACTTC. Amino acids: CATSRRTSGGSEQYF.

V usage is TRBV6-1 and J usage is TRBJ1-5; D not resolved. Germline CDR1 is MNHNS and CDR2 is SASEGT. V dropped 3 bases and J dropped 2 bases, with 5 bases sitting between them. The CDR3 extends over 13 amino acids. CDR3 nucleotide sequence: TGTGCCAGCAGTGATTATGGCAATCAGCCCCAGCATTTT. It is translated as CASSDYGNQPQHF.

The chain has TRBV7-2 and TRBJ2-1; 7 bases are shared with TRBD2. The CDR3 has 16 amino acids. V gave up 5 bases and J gave up 0 bases; unmatched junction bases: 7. Germline lookup yields CDR1 SGHTA and CDR2 FQGNSA. CDR3 loop: CASSTRAGPSYNEQFF. For the CDR3, the DNA is TGTGCCAGCAGCACCCGAGCGGGGCCCTCCTACAATGAGCAGTTCTTC.

The CDR3 here is CASSIWGDTEAFF. The CDR3 nucleotides are TGTGCCAGTAGTATCTGGGGGGACACTGAAGCTTTCTTT. The rearrangement uses TRBV19 and TRBJ1-1, with D possibly TRBD1 on 5 matching bases. Trimming cost V 3 bases and J 3 bases, with 8 bases left between them. The CDR3 length is 13 residues. The germline gives CDR1 LNHDA, CDR2 SQIVND (reference sequence).

The J gene is TRBJ1-2, the V gene TRBV6-5; D is perhaps TRBD1 (5 bases). The CDR3 runs to 16 residues. Trimming cost V 4 bases and J 2 bases, with 17 bases left between them. The germline CDR1 and CDR2 sequences are MNHEY and SVGAGI. The DNA of the CDR3 is TGTGCCAGCAGTTCCGTCGGGGGGAACCTAAACTATGGCTACACCTTC. Its translation: CASSSVGGNLNYGYTF.

The V gene is TRBV29-1, the J gene TRBJ2-7; D may be TRBD1 (5 bases). V was trimmed by 7 bases and J by 1 base, leaving 11 bases between them. The CDR3 is made up of 12 amino acids. CDR1 and CDR2 from the germline V gene are SQVTM and ANQGSEA. Written as DNA, the CDR3 is TGCAGCGCCCAGGGTCCTTCCTACGAGCAGTACTTC. This translates into CSAQGPSYEQYF.

CDR3 DNA: TGTGCCAGCAGCTTAGGGTCGGGGAGCGAGCAGTTCTTC. Translation gives CASSLGSGSEQFF. The chain employs TRBV7-2 and TRBJ2-1, with D tentatively TRBD2 (5 bases). In germline, CDR1 is SGHTA, CDR2 FQGNSA. This CDR3 has 13 residues. Trimming cost V 1 base and J 10 bases, with 11 bases left between them.

This rearrangement joins TRBV7-2 to TRBJ1-6, with D possibly matching TRBD1 (5 bases). The CDR3 totals 15 residues. The germline CDR1 and CDR2 sequences are SGHTA and FQGNSA. V was shortened by 2 bases and J by 6 bases, with 11 bases between the two germline ends. This CDR3 is CASSLPRALNSPLHF. The CDR3 bases are TGTGCCAGCAGCTTACCCAGGGCGCTTAATTCACCCCTCCACTTT.

The chain carries TRBV5-6 and TRBJ1-2, with TRBD1 matching over 12 bases. CDR1 and CDR2 from the germline V gene are SGHDT and YYEEEE. The V gene end was trimmed by 0 bases and the J gene end by 7 bases; junction bases not matched to a gene: 10. This CDR3 has 17 residues. The CDR3 loop is CASSLAPPRDRGPGYTF. The CDR3 DNA is TGTGCCAGCAGCTTGGCCCCTCCCCGGGACAGGGGGCCTGGCTACACCTTC. Full variable domain (missing parts from reference TRBV5-6 and TRBJ1-2): DAGVTQSPTHLIKTRGQQVTLRCSPKSGHDTVSWYQQALGQGPQFIFQYYEEEERQRGNFPDRFSGHQFPNYSSELNVNALLLGDSALYLCASSLAPPRDRGPGYTFGSGTRLTVV.

The chain links TRBV5-4 to TRBJ2-1; 8 bases fit TRBD2. V lost 5 bases, J lost 6 bases, and 4 bases stayed unmatched. CDR3 length equals 13 residues. Germline V gene data show CDR1 as SGHNT and CDR2 as YYREEE (reference sequence). CDR3 loop: CASRSGTSNEQFF. CDR3 bases: TGTGCCAGCAGGTCCGGGACTAGCAATGAGCAGTTCTTC. Full variable domain (missing parts from reference TRBV5-4 and TRBJ2-1): ETGVTQSPTHLIKTRGQQVTLRCSSQSGHNTVSWYQQALGQGPQFIFQYYREEENGRGNFPPRFSGLQFPNYSSELNVNALELDDSALYLCASRSGTSNEQFFGPGTRLTVL.

The table lists this clone with a count of one. The chain is built from TRBV4-1 and TRBJ1-2; no firm D call. Germline V gene sequence: CDR1 MGHRA, CDR2 YSYEKL. CDR3 size: 13 residues. The ends were cut back, 1 base at V and 2 bases at J, with 5 bases in the middle. CDR3 amino acids: CASSQVQNYGYTF. Written as DNA, the CDR3 is TGCGCCAGCAGCCAAGTACAAAACTATGGCTACACCTTC.

The chain links TRBV7-8 to TRBJ1-5; perhaps TRBD1 as D (6 bases). Deletions cut 2 bases from V and 7 bases from J, with 15 bases between. In germline, CDR1 is SGHVS, CDR2 FQNEAQ. The CDR3 spans 15 residues. CDR3 sequence: CASSLNRVSGQPQHF. The CDR3 nucleotides read TGTGCCAGCAGCTTAAACAGGGTGAGCGGACAGCCCCAGCATTTT.

The chain combines TRBV7-2 with TRBJ1-1; no reliable D call. The ends were cut back, 1 base at V and 0 bases at J, with 3 bases in the middle. Germline assignment: CDR1 SGHTA and CDR2 FQGNSA. CDR3 size: 13 residues. In DNA, the CDR3 is TGTGCCAGCAGCTTAGGTATGAACACTGAAGCTTTCTTT. It yields the protein CASSLGMNTEAFF. The full variable domain, completed using reference TRBV7-2 and TRBJ1-1, is GAGVSQSPSNKVTEKGKDVELRCDPISGHTALYWYRQSLGQGLEFLIYFQGNSAPDKSGLPSDRFSAERTGGSVSTLTIQRTQQEDSAVYLCASSLGMNTEAFFGQGTRLTVV.

The V and J genes are TRBV5-5 and TRBJ1-2; D remains unclear. This CDR3 spans 12 amino acids. Germline lookup yields CDR1 SGHKS and CDR2 YYEKEE (reference sequence). Trimming shortened V by 4 bases and J by 0 bases, and 4 bases separated the two germline ends. CDR3 in amino acids: CASSTANYGYTF. As DNA, the CDR3 is TGTGCCAGCAGCACAGCTAACTATGGCTACACCTTC.

V is TRBV18 and J is TRBJ2-2, with 9 nucleotides matching TRBD1. V shed 0 bases, J shed 0 bases, and the junction held 2 bases outside the gene matches. The CDR3 is 17 amino acids. Germline V gene data show CDR1 as KGHSH and CDR2 as LQKENI. CDR3 DNA: TGTGCCAGCTCACCACCGGGACAGGGCACGAACACCGGGGAGCTGTTTTTT. This sequence encodes CASSPPGQGTNTGELFF.

The genes are TRBV5-4 and TRBJ1-4; D remains unclear. Germline CDR1 and CDR2: SGHNT and YYREEE (reference sequence). CDR3 size: 14 residues. Trimming left V 2 bases short and J 8 bases short, with 13 bases between. The CDR3 region has the DNA TGTGCCAGCAGCTTACTGGGTAGCGAGGAAAAACTGTTTTTT. It yields the protein CASSLLGSEEKLFF.

This clone was seen only a few times. The chain couples TRBV4-2 to TRBJ1-2; 7 bases match TRBD1. From germline, CDR1 is LGHNA and CDR2 YNFKEQ. Trimming took 0 bases from V and 3 from J; bases not matched to a gene: 4. The CDR3 extends over 15 amino acids. The CDR3: CASSQDDDRDYGYTF. The CDR3 nucleotides are TGTGCCAGCAGCCAAGATGACGACAGGGACTATGGCTACACCTTC.

The V and J genes are TRBV7-9 and TRBJ1-2; 7 bases are a match to TRBD1. Germline trimming cut 2 bases from V and 6 bases from J; bases unmatched to any gene: 3. The germline gives CDR1 SEHNR, CDR2 FQNEAQ (reference sequence). The CDR3 has 13 amino acids. CDR3 residues: CASSLRGGDGYTF. In DNA form, the CDR3 reads TGTGCCAGCAGCTTAAGAGGGGGCGATGGCTACACCTTC.

This clone was seen a few times. In the same sample, other DNA sequences code for this CDR3. This chain joins TRBV5-1 and TRBJ1-1; 10 bases agree with TRBD1. V shed 0 bases, J shed 5 bases, and the junction held 4 bases outside the gene matches. The CDR3 runs 15 residues. Per germline, CDR1 SGHRS and CDR2 YFSETQ. Here the CDR3 DNA reads TGCGCCAGCAGCTTGGGACAGGGGGCGAGGACTGAAGCTTTCTTT. It codes for CASSLGQGARTEAFF.

This clone was observed a single time. The chain has TRBV10-1 and TRBJ2-3; maybe TRBD2 (6 bases). Germline CDR1 and CDR2: WNHNN and SYGVQD (reference sequence). V was shortened by 2 bases and J by 2 bases, with 11 bases between the two germline ends. There are 15 residues in the CDR3. CDR3 residues: CASSESRGNTDTQYF. The CDR3 coding sequence is TGCGCCAGCAGTGAGAGTCGGGGGAACACAGATACGCAGTATTTT.

Written as DNA, the CDR3 is TGTGCCAGCAGCCAAGAGCTATTCACAGATACGCAGTATTTT. As protein: CASSQELFTDTQYF. The chain uses TRBV14 and TRBJ2-3; no clear D. Germline CDR1 reads SGHDN; CDR2 reads FVKESK. V lost 0 bases and J lost 2, with 6 bases in between. This CDR3 region has 14 residues.

V usage is TRBV6-1 and J usage is TRBJ1-6; D might be TRBD1 (6 bases). The V gene lost 3 bases and the J gene lost 10 bases, with 16 bases spanning the gap. CDR1 is MNHNS, CDR2 SASEGT, per germline. The CDR3 covers 15 residues. The DNA for the CDR3 is TGTGCCAGCAGTGAGGACAGCCAAGAAGGGTCACCCCTCCACTTT. It specifies CASSEDSQEGSPLHF.

The table lists this clone with a few counts. V is TRBV20-1 and J is TRBJ2-3; 9 nucleotides match TRBD2. This CDR3 has 14 residues. V shed 3 bases, J shed 7 bases, and the junction held 8 bases outside the gene matches. Germline CDR1 reads DFQATT; CDR2 reads SNEGSKA (reference sequence). CDR3 protein: CSASLRGGGNTQYF. CDR3 nucleotides: TGCAGTGCTAGTCTGCGGGGGGGCGGGAATACGCAGTATTTT.